What follows are 3 T cell receptor beta chains derived from one specimen sequenced in a study of blood T cell repertoires in COVID-19. Repertoires were generated with immunoSEQ multiplex PCR, while TCRdb's copy carries only in-frame clones and drops some. Here the sample spans some 200,000 clones, 70% to 90% being singletons. The material sequenced was peripheral blood. All receptors derive from an elderly woman in a cohort sampled during active or convalescent COVID-19.

The chain employs TRBV19 and TRBJ2-1; 8 bases match TRBD1. This CDR3 has 15 residues. Germline trimming cut 7 bases from V and 7 bases from J; bases unmatched to any gene: 12. Germline V gives CDR1 LNHDA, CDR2 SQIVND (reference sequence). The CDR3 loop reads CASTGQGYSTNEQFF. The CDR3 DNA is TGTGCCAGTACCGGACAGGGATACTCTACGAATGAGCAGTTCTTC.

The sample holds one count of this clone. Germline is not matched at one junction end, which may reflect a read error. V is TRBV3-1 (or the pseudogene TRBV3-2) and J is TRBJ2-2, with a weak D call TRBD2 (6 bases). CDR1 is LGHDT and CDR2 is YNNKEL in the germline V gene (reference sequence). The CDR3 loop spans 15 amino acids. The CDR3 coding sequence is TGTGCCAGCAGCCCAGCCCGGGGGAACCCCGGGGAGCTGTTTTTT. Its translation is CASSPARGNPGELFF.

The chain is built from TRBV9 and TRBJ1-6; perhaps TRBD1 as D (5 bases). CDR3 length: 16 residues. Trimming took 0 bases from V and 3 from J, leaving 10 bases between them. CDR1 SGDLS and CDR2 YYNGEE come from the germline V gene. CDR3 sequence reads: CASSVATDGYNSPLHF. CDR3 DNA sequence: TGTGCCAGCAGCGTAGCGACAGATGGCTATAATTCACCCCTCCACTTT.